The 25 T cell receptor beta chains listed next were all sequenced from one sample in a study of CD8 T cells in Susac syndrome. Random hexamers served to reverse transcribe about 0.5 to 1 ug RNA. TCRdb reprocessed the immunoSEQ multiplex PCR reads with MiXCR, giving one entry per CDR3 protein. This sample has almost 450,000 distinct CDR3 sequences, with around 85% found just once. Sequenced material: CD8+ T cells from PBMCs. Source of these receptors: a human donor with multiple sclerosis.

The CDR3 coding sequence is TGTGCCAGCAGCGCCCCCGGCCCCGAGGAGAACACTGAAGCTTTCTTT. It translates to CASSAPGPEENTEAFF. The chain carries TRBV5-4 and TRBJ1-1; D is ambiguous. V lost 4 bases and J lost 1, with 17 bases in between. The CDR3 runs to 16 residues. From germline, CDR1 is SGHNT and CDR2 YYREEE (reference sequence).

The rearrangement joins TRBV5-5 to TRBJ1-6, with 11 bases matching TRBD1. This CDR3 has 15 amino acids. The V segment lost 4 bases and the J segment 9 bases; nucleotides outside the gene matches: 6. Germline CDR1 and CDR2: SGHKS and YYEKEE (reference sequence). The CDR3: CASSGGQGDFSPLHF. Written as DNA, the CDR3 is TGTGCCAGCAGCGGGGGACAGGGGGATTTTTCACCCCTCCACTTT.

The chain is built from TRBV2 and TRBJ1-1, with D tentatively TRBD1 (6 bases). V was shortened by 3 bases and J by 0 bases, with 14 bases between the two germline ends. From germline, CDR1 is SNHLY and CDR2 FYNNEI. CDR3 length: 16 amino acids. Written as DNA, the CDR3 is TGTGCCAGCAGTGAGGGGGACATAGGAATGAACACTGAAGCTTTCTTT. This encodes CASSEGDIGMNTEAFF.

This chain connects TRBV5-1 to TRBJ2-7, with D possibly being TRBD2 (6 bases). Germline V gives CDR1 SGHRS, CDR2 YFSETQ. The CDR3 sequence is 13 residues long. V shed 7 bases and J shed 1 base, with 12 bases lying between them. The CDR3 spells CASSMSGSYEQYF. In DNA form, the CDR3 reads TGCGCCAGCTCGATGAGCGGGTCCTACGAGCAGTACTTC.

CDR3 in DNA: TGTGCCTGGAGTCCTCTCGGGACAGTCTACGAGCAGTACTTC. Its translation is CAWSPLGTVYEQYF. This sequence joins TRBV30 and TRBJ2-7; 7 nucleotides line up with TRBD1. The V segment lost 2 bases and the J segment 3 bases; nucleotides outside the gene matches: 7. The germline V gene has CDR1 GTSNPN and CDR2 SVGIG (reference sequence). The length of the CDR3 is 14 residues.

This clonotype was seen repeatedly, ten times or more. The chain joins TRBV5-6 to TRBJ2-7; D is possibly TRBD2 (5 bases). The V end lost 0 bases, the J end lost 5 bases, and 6 bases lay between the germline ends. This CDR3 region has 12 residues. Germline lookup yields CDR1 SGHDT and CDR2 YYEEEE. DNA for the CDR3: TGTGCCAGCAGCTTGGCCGGGAACGAGCAGTACTTC. It codes for CASSLAGNEQYF.

CDR3 coding DNA: TGTGCCAGCAGCTCAGTGGGGAGACAAGAGACCCAGTACTTC. Encoded protein: CASSSVGRQETQYF. The chain carries TRBV3-1 and TRBJ2-5, with D tentatively TRBD2 (5 bases). V gave up 5 bases and J gave up 2 bases, with 12 bases separating them. Germline V CDR1 and CDR2: LGHDT, YNNKEL (reference sequence). This CDR3 is built from 14 residues.

V usage is TRBV12-3 or TRBV12-4 and J usage is TRBJ1-5; no clear D gene. There are 15 residues in the CDR3. Trimming left V 3 bases short and J 3 bases short, with 12 bases between. This chain's CDR3 is CASSFHEGDNQPQHF. The DNA of the CDR3 is TGTGCCAGCAGTTTCCACGAGGGTGACAATCAGCCCCAGCATTTT.

V gene TRBV28 combines with J gene TRBJ2-1, with TRBD1 as a possible D gene (5 bases). CDR3 size: 14 residues. Trimming removed 7 bases at V and 6 bases at J, with 16 bases between. The V gene's germline CDR1 is MDHEN and CDR2 SYDVKM. In DNA form, the CDR3 reads TGTGCCAGCACCGAAACCTGGCAGGGCAATGAGCAGTTCTTC. This translates into CASTETWQGNEQFF.

The V and J genes are TRBV4-1 and TRBJ2-1; 8 bases are a match to TRBD2. This CDR3 is 18 amino acids long. Germline loops: CDR1 MGHRA, CDR2 YSYEKL. J lost 2 bases, V lost 1 base, and 10 bases had no gene match. The CDR3 DNA reads as TGCGCCAGCAGCCAAGTCGGGCGGGGGGATCCTGCCTACAATGAGCAGTTCTTC. Translated: CASSQVGRGDPAYNEQFF.

The chain has TRBV12-3 or TRBV12-4 and TRBJ2-1, with 8 bases identical to TRBD1. The CDR3 contains 14 residues. J lost 3 bases, V lost 6 bases, and 4 bases had no gene match. The CDR3 loop is CASRRQGNYNEQFF. Written as DNA, the CDR3 is TGTGCCAGCAGGAGACAGGGGAACTACAATGAGCAGTTCTTC.

The rearrangement uses TRBV9 and TRBJ1-1; the D gene is possibly TRBD1 (5 bases). This CDR3 comprises 13 residues. V lost 0 bases and J 4 bases, leaving 7 bases between the germline ends. The germline gives CDR1 SGDLS, CDR2 YYNGEE. CDR3 bases: TGTGCCAGCAGCGTAGCTCAGGGCACTGAAGCTTTCTTT. This gives the protein CASSVAQGTEAFF.

The chain uses TRBV5-6 and TRBJ1-2; D is possibly TRBD1 (6 bases). The V gene lost 4 bases and the J gene lost 4 bases, with 17 bases spanning the gap. The CDR3 runs 15 residues. CDR1 and CDR2 (germline): SGHDT, YYEEEE. CDR3 loop: CASSLLDSISYGYTF. CDR3 coding DNA: TGTGCCAGCAGCCTGCTGGACAGTATTTCCTATGGCTACACCTTC.

The count of this clonotype is one. DNA for the CDR3: TGTGCCTGGGACTCTGGATATGAAAAACTGTTTTTT. Translation gives CAWDSGYEKLFF. V gene TRBV30 combines with J gene TRBJ1-4, with D unclear. V lost 5 bases to trimming and J lost 6 bases, with 10 bases between them. In germline, CDR1 is GTSNPN, CDR2 SVGIG (reference sequence). This CDR3 is built from 12 residues.

V is TRBV5-4 and J is TRBJ2-2; D is perhaps TRBD2 (5 bases). V lost 2 bases and J 7 bases, leaving 6 bases between the germline ends. Germline CDR1 reads SGHNT; CDR2 reads YYREEE (reference sequence). The CDR3 extends over 12 amino acids. The CDR3 loop reads CASSFGVGELFF. DNA for the CDR3: TGTGCCAGCAGCTTCGGGGTCGGGGAGCTGTTTTTT.

The V and J genes are TRBV6-6 and TRBJ2-7; D could derive from TRBD1 or TRBD2 (7 bases each). V lost 10 bases and J lost 3, with 22 bases in between. CDR3 length equals 15 residues. Germline loops: CDR1 MNHNY, CDR2 SVGAGI (reference sequence). The CDR3 loop is CATGGTTGENYEQYF. CDR3 bases: TGTGCCACAGGAGGGACTACAGGGGAAAACTACGAGCAGTACTTC.

This clonotype was observed a single time. The junction does not match germline at one end; this may be a read error. V is TRBV5-5 and J is TRBJ1-4, with D unresolved. Germline V gene sequence: CDR1 SGHKS, CDR2 YYEKEE (reference sequence). This CDR3 has 16 amino acids. The CDR3 here is CANSFMSDPTNEKLFF. The CDR3 nucleotides are TGTGCCAACAGCTTTATGTCCGACCCAACTAATGAAAAACTGTTTTTT. Variable domain in full (rest from reference TRBV5-5 and TRBJ1-4): DAGVTQSPTHLIKTRGQQVTLRCSPISGHKSVSWYQQVLGQGPQFIFQYYEKEERGRGNFPDRFSARQFPNYSSELNVNALLLGDSALYLCANSFMSDPTNEKLFFGSGTQLSVL.

Of note for this clonotype: An end of the junction does not agree with germline; a read error may underlie this. This chain connects TRBV12-3 or TRBV12-4 to TRBJ1-5, with no clear D. CDR3 length: 15 residues. The CDR3 spells CASSLAGGPGQPQHF. DNA for the CDR3: TGTGCCAGCAGTCTAGCGGGAGGGCCCGGTCAGCCCCAGCATTTT.

Notes on this clonotype: Likely a read error: the CDR3 ends without its conserved phenylalanine or tryptophan. The chain carries TRBV19 and TRBJ2-5; 8 bases map to TRBD2. V lost 3 bases, J lost 5 bases, and 8 bases stayed unmatched. The CDR3 is made up of 15 amino acids. From germline, CDR1 is LNHDA and CDR2 SQIVND (reference sequence). The CDR3, as DNA: TGTGCCAGTAGTATCTCCGGGGGGGCCCTGGAGACCCAGTACCTC. Its protein is CASSISGGALETQYL.

The V and J genes are TRBV5-4 and TRBJ1-1; TRBD1 matches 9 bases. V was pared by 1 base and J by 5 bases, with 6 bases of the junction left unmatched. The CDR3 has 15 amino acids. Germline loops: CDR1 SGHNT, CDR2 YYREEE (reference sequence). CDR3 nucleotides: TGTGCCAGCAGCTTGACACAGGGGGCCTTAACTGAAGCTTTCTTT. It is translated as CASSLTQGALTEAFF.

The V gene is TRBV10-3, the J gene TRBJ2-1, with TRBD2 matching over 10 bases. Unmatched junction bases numbered 8, after V lost 5 bases and J lost 10 bases. The CDR3 totals 14 residues. Germline V gene sequence: CDR1 ENHRY, CDR2 SYGVKD. DNA of the CDR3: TGTGCCATCAGTCCCACTAGCGGGACCCGGGAGCAGTTCTTC. It codes for CAISPTSGTREQFF.

V gene TRBV6-4 combines with J gene TRBJ2-1; 8 bases match TRBD1. With 5 bases clipped from V and 8 bases from J, the junction kept 11 bases outside the gene matches. CDR3 length equals 15 residues. Germline V gives CDR1 MRHNA, CDR2 SNTAGT. The CDR3 sequence is CASSPGAGGNDEQFF. The CDR3 bases are TGTGCCAGCAGTCCCGGGGCAGGGGGCAACGATGAGCAGTTCTTC.

The chain carries TRBV24-1 and TRBJ2-1; D ambiguous. V lost 2 bases and J 0 bases, leaving 7 bases between the germline ends. Germline-derived CDR1 and CDR2 are KGHDR and SFDVKD. CDR3 length: 15 amino acids. The CDR3 DNA follows: TGTGCCACCAGTGATTCTGGCAGCTCCTACAATGAGCAGTTCTTC. Amino acids: CATSDSGSSYNEQFF.

This clonotype was counted a few times. This chain connects TRBV20-1 to TRBJ2-5; tentatively, D is TRBD2 (6 bases). The CDR3 has 15 amino acids. The germline V gene encodes CDR1 DFQATT and CDR2 SNEGSKA (reference sequence). Trimming removed 3 bases from V and 5 bases from J, with 19 bases in between. CDR3 region: CSARPGLRRGETQYF. DNA for the CDR3: TGCAGTGCTAGGCCGGGACTCCGAAGAGGCGAGACCCAGTACTTC.

The chain recombines TRBV7-9 with TRBJ2-1; 8 nucleotides line up with TRBD2. Germline assignment: CDR1 SEHNR and CDR2 FQNEAQ (reference sequence). The trim removed 5 bases at V and 8 bases at J, leaving 5 bases unmatched. This CDR3 contains 13 residues. The CDR3 DNA sequence: TGTGCCAGCAGCCCCGGGACTAGGGATGAGCAGTTCTTC. It translates to CASSPGTRDEQFF.